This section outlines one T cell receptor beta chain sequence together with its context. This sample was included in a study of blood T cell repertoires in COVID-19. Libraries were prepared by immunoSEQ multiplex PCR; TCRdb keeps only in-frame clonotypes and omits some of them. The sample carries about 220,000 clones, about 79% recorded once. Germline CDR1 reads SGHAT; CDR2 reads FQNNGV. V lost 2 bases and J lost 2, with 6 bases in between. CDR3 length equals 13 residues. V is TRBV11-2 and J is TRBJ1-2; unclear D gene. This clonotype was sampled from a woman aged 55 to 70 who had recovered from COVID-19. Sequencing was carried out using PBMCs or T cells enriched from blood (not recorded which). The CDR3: CASSLLENYGYTF. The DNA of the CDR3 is TGTGCCAGCAGCTTATTGGAGAACTATGGCTACACCTTC.